The 16 T cell receptor beta chains listed next were all sequenced from one sample in a study of blood T cell repertoires in COVID-19. TCRdb's copy holds only in-frame clones and misses some; the assay was immunoSEQ multiplex PCR. The table includes 200,000 or so clones, 80% to 90% detected once. The material sequenced was peripheral blood. These receptor sequences come from a human donor with active or convalescent COVID-19. The donor label of this sample is uncertain.

This chain connects TRBV11-2 to TRBJ2-2; D gene uncertain. Germline V CDR1 and CDR2: SGHAT, FQNNGV. V shed 4 bases and J shed 5 bases, with 8 bases lying between them. This CDR3 comprises 13 residues. The CDR3 DNA sequence: TGTGCCAGCAGCTCAGGCAGGACCGGGGAGCTGTTTTTT. Encoded protein: CASSSGRTGELFF.

The J gene is TRBJ1-2, the V gene TRBV24-1; 7 bases match TRBD1. V lost 4 bases, J lost 6 bases, and 1 base stayed unmatched. The CDR3 has 12 residues. CDR1 and CDR2 (germline): KGHDR, SFDVKD. CDR3 sequence: CATSETGNGYTF. The CDR3 nucleotides are TGTGCCACCAGTGAGACAGGGAATGGCTACACCTTC.

The gene calls are TRBV28 and TRBJ1-3, with 7 bases aligning to TRBD1. Germline V lookup: CDR1 MDHEN, CDR2 SYDVKM. With V trimmed by 5 bases and J by 0 bases, 13 bases remained unmatched. The CDR3 has 18 amino acids. CDR3 in amino acids: CASSPGGPTGVSGNTIYF. The DNA of the CDR3 is TGTGCCAGCAGTCCCGGCGGGCCTACAGGGGTCTCTGGAAACACCATATATTTT.

This clone came up once. The chain links TRBV30 to TRBJ2-5; a weak D match, TRBD1 (6 bases). This CDR3 is built from 16 residues. Trimming cost V 4 bases and J 5 bases, with 23 bases left between them. Germline values: CDR1 GTSNPN, CDR2 SVGIG (reference sequence). The CDR3 bases are TGTGCCTGGACGCTCCCTCGATGGGGGCAGGGGGAGACCCAGTACTTC. This encodes CAWTLPRWGQGETQYF.

The V call is TRBV24-1, the J call TRBJ2-7; tentative D call: TRBD2 (6 bases). The length of the CDR3 is 20 residues. V lost 1 base and J lost 3, with 27 bases in between. Germline V lookup: CDR1 KGHDR, CDR2 SFDVKD. The CDR3 DNA reads as TGTGCCACCAGTGATTTTAGGAAGTCTAGCGAGAGCCCGCCGGTCTACGAGCAGTACTTC. This codes for CATSDFRKSSESPPVYEQYF.

The chain uses TRBV25-1 and TRBJ2-5; D perhaps matches TRBD1 (6 bases). Germline CDR1 reads MGHDK; CDR2 reads SYGVNS. Trimming cost V 8 bases and J 5 bases, with 18 bases left between them. The CDR3 length is 14 residues. The CDR3 DNA follows: TGTGCCAGCCAGGGTGGGGCAGGGGAGGAGACCCAGTACTTC. Its protein is CASQGGAGEETQYF.

This chain links TRBV25-1 with TRBJ1-1; D is possibly TRBD1 (5 bases). CDR1 is MGHDK, CDR2 SYGVNS, per germline. This CDR3 spans 13 amino acids. V dropped 7 bases and J dropped 4 bases, with 13 bases sitting between them. The CDR3 region has the DNA TGTGCCAGCACCTGGGGCGGAAGCACTGAAGCTTTCTTT. Translating gives CASTWGGSTEAFF.

This clone occurred a few times. The chain has TRBV10-1 and TRBJ2-2; 7 nucleotides align to TRBD2. CDR3 size: 14 residues. J was trimmed by 6 bases and V by 2 bases; bases with no gene match: 3. Looked up from germline, CDR1 is WNHNN and CDR2 is SYGVQD (reference sequence). The CDR3 sequence: CASSEGGSAGELFF. In DNA, the CDR3 is TGCGCCAGCAGTGAGGGCGGGAGCGCCGGGGAGCTGTTTTTT.

This rearrangement joins TRBV10-1 to TRBJ2-1; D gene uncertain. This CDR3 has 15 amino acids. Germline V lookup: CDR1 WNHNN, CDR2 SYGVQD (reference sequence). The V gene lost 1 base and the J gene lost 7 bases, with 14 bases spanning the gap. CDR3 loop: CASSECSPAGNEQFF. CDR3 coding DNA: TGCGCCAGCAGTGAGTGTAGTCCCGCCGGGAATGAGCAGTTCTTC.

This clone is a singleton in its sample. The chain recombines TRBV5-4 with TRBJ2-4; D remains ambiguous. Germline values: CDR1 SGHNT, CDR2 YYREEE (reference sequence). The CDR3 is 15 residues long. Deletions cut 1 base from V and 0 bases from J, with 8 bases between. The CDR3 region is CASSLIGPAKNIQYF. The DNA of the CDR3 is TGTGCCAGCAGCTTGATTGGGCCAGCCAAAAACATTCAGTACTTC.

The table lists this clone with a count of one. The chain links TRBV7-2 to TRBJ2-1, with D possibly being TRBD2 (6 bases). CDR1 is SGHTA and CDR2 is FQGNSA in the germline V gene. V was cut by 2 bases and J by 9 bases, with 17 bases left in between. The CDR3 is 15 residues long. The CDR3 DNA reads as TGTGCCAGCAGCTTAATGGACTATCGAGGGAGTGAGCAGTTCTTC. Encoded protein: CASSLMDYRGSEQFF.

This chain uses TRBV19 with TRBJ1-2; 7 bases fit TRBD1. Trimming at V came to 1 base and at J to 0 bases, leaving 8 bases not matched to a gene. The CDR3 loop spans 17 amino acids. CDR1 LNHDA and CDR2 SQIVND come from the germline V gene (reference sequence). DNA of the CDR3: TGTGCCAGTAGTATAGGTGCAAGAGGGACAGCTAACTATGGCTACACCTTC. The encoded protein is CASSIGARGTANYGYTF. The whole variable domain, remainder taken from reference TRBV19 and TRBJ1-2, is DGGITQSPKYLFRKEGQNVTLSCEQNLNHDAMYWYRQDPGQGLRLIYYSQIVNDFQKGDIAEGYSVSREKKESFPLTVTSAQKNPTAFYLCASSIGARGTANYGYTFGSGTRLTVV.

This clone came up once. This chain joins TRBV6-5 and TRBJ2-1, with 9 bases matching TRBD2. Germline V CDR1 and CDR2: MNHEY, SVGAGI. The CDR3 covers 16 residues. V gave up 3 bases and J gave up 9 bases; unmatched junction bases: 12. The CDR3 bases are TGTGCCAGCAGTTATACAATTAATAGCGGGAGTACTGAGCAGTTCTTC. This gives the protein CASSYTINSGSTEQFF.

This clone was seen just once. The chain recombines TRBV5-5 with TRBJ1-2; 7 bases agree with TRBD1. Unmatched junction bases numbered 11, after V lost 4 bases and J lost 8 bases. Looked up from germline, CDR1 is SGHKS and CDR2 is YYEKEE (reference sequence). The CDR3 is 14 residues long. The CDR3 DNA reads TGTGCCAGCAGCGCCCTTCTTACAGGGGACGGCTACACCTTC. Protein: CASSALLTGDGYTF. Filled out from reference TRBV5-5 and TRBJ1-2, the complete variable domain reads DAGVTQSPTHLIKTRGQQVTLRCSPISGHKSVSWYQQVLGQGPQFIFQYYEKEERGRGNFPDRFSARQFPNYSSELNVNALLLGDSALYLCASSALLTGDGYTFGSGTRLTVV.

The rearrangement joins TRBV10-3 to TRBJ2-1, with TRBD2 matching over 9 bases. The CDR3 spans 16 residues. Germline lookup yields CDR1 ENHRY and CDR2 SYGVKD. V shed 2 bases, J shed 7 bases, and the junction held 9 bases outside the gene matches. The CDR3 DNA sequence: TGTGCCATCAGTGAGCCGGCTAGCGGGGAGGGGAATGAGCAGTTCTTC. Translation gives CAISEPASGEGNEQFF.

This chain uses TRBV4-2 with TRBJ2-3, with 9 bases fitting TRBD2. With 0 bases clipped from V and 2 bases from J, the junction kept 6 bases outside the gene matches. The CDR3 spans 17 residues. Per the germline V gene, CDR1 is LGHNA and CDR2 is YNFKEQ. The CDR3 is CASSQEAAGGSTDTQYF. CDR3 in DNA: TGTGCCAGCAGCCAAGAGGCAGCGGGGGGTTCCACAGATACGCAGTATTTT.